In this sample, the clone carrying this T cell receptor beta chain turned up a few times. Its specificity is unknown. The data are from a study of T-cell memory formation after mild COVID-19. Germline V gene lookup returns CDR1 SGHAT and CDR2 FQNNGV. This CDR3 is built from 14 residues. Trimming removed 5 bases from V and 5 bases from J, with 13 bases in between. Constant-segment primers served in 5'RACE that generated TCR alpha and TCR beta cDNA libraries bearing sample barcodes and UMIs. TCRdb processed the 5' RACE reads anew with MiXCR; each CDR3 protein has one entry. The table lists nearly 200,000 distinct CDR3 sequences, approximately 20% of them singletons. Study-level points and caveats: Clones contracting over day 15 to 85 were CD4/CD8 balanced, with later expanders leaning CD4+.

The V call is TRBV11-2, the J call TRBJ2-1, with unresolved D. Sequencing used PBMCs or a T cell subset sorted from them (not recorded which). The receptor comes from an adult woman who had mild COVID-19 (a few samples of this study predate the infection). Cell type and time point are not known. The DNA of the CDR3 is TGTGCCAGCAGCCAGACCAGGACCGACAATGAGCAGTTCTTC. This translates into CASSQTRTDNEQFF.